This T cell receptor (beta chain) was sequenced for a study of a mutant IDH1 vaccine in newly diagnosed glioma. For the study at large: Vaccination of patients was performed eight times, in weeks 1, 3, 5, 7, 11, 15, 19 and 23. Vaccination began 4-6 weeks post radiotherapy alone, or with temozolomide cycles. Sex distribution of treated patients was about 62% male and about 40% female; mean age was around 40 years.

The germline CDR1 and CDR2 sequences are KGHSH and LQKENI. The CDR3 is made up of 16 amino acids. Deletions cut 2 bases from V and 1 base from J, with 14 bases between. Measured with immunoSEQ multiplex PCR; TCRdb has only the in-frame clones, and not every one. The table shows about 36,000 clones, with roughly 76% occurring only once. Worth noting for this clone: Its antigen is not identified.

Documented time point: week 5, during vaccination. Every single dose of the vaccine, 300 ug of mutant IDH1 20-mer peptide, came with topical imiquimod. This receptor was obtained from a man aged 45-60 years with glioma. The sequenced sample was PBMCs, obtained from a glioma patient whose treatment included an IDH1 peptide vaccine. The rearrangement links TRBV18 to TRBJ1-1; possible D gene TRBD1, 6 bases. The CDR3: CASSPSGGRSNTEAFF. CDR3 coding DNA: TGTGCCAGCTCACCATCTGGGGGGCGATCGAACACTGAAGCTTTCTTT.